This TCR beta chain came from a study of PD-1 blockade in classical Hodgkin lymphoma (dated by TCRdb to about 2020). About the study as a whole: Nivolumab dosing was 3 mg/kg intravenously every 2 weeks, continuing until either disease progression or unacceptable toxicity. The study used TCR beta sequencing and CyTOF to define a peripheral blood immune signature of response to PD-1 blockade in classical Hodgkin lymphoma.

Note on this clone: The target of this receptor is not known. Per-nucleotide qualities are absent, and no much larger clonotype sits a single base away.

The paper's findings and limits, for the study overall: Trial patients achieving complete response had baseline diversity similar to newly diagnosed patients, whereas partial responders and progressors had significantly lower diversity. The study was restricted to a single clinical trial cohort, and the causes of repertoire differences, possibly disease activity or prior therapy, were left undefined. By C4D1, a significant rise was seen in CD4+ TCR diversity but not in CD8+ TCR diversity (p=0.0027 vs p=0.16), and the rise was most apparent among complete responders (p=0.02). Baseline TCR diversity was reported to be lower in newly diagnosed patients than in healthy donors, and even lower in relapsed/refractory patients. Lower diversity was seen in patients whose nivolumab began less than 1 year after ASCT, and these patients were left out of later analyses so that immune reconstitution would not confound the results.

This specimen's time point label, interpreted: cycle 1 day 1 (C1D1), immediately before nivolumab initiation. All trial patients had relapsed after autologous stem cell transplantation, with cohorts A, B and C differing in prior brentuximab vedotin exposure. The trial cohort included around 60 patients with relapsed/refractory classical Hodgkin lymphoma, and each patient had a best overall response of complete response, partial response or progressive disease. Trial patients were treated with single-agent nivolumab in the multi-cohort phase II CheckMate 205 trial. An independent review committee assessed best overall response by applying the 2007 International Working Group response criteria. PBMCs from the trial were collected at three points: immediately before nivolumab initiation (C1D1), and during therapy at cycle 2 day 1 and cycle 4 day 1. Peripheral blood was collected in 8 mL Vacutainer Cell Preparation Tubes, from which PBMCs were isolated by centrifugation and then cryopreserved.

V is clipped by 5 bases and J by 2 bases, and the sequence between their germline boundaries is 13 bases long. Measured from the cysteine to the phenylalanine, the CDR3 is 15 residues long. Only CDR3 DNA is held: 45 bases, read in frame from base 1. CDR1 and CDR2 (MNHEY, SMNVEV) derive from the germline V gene (reference sequence). Genomic DNA was isolated using the Qiagen DNeasy kit from unsorted PBMCs as well as from negatively selected CD4+ and CD8+ fractions. Amplification of TCR beta CDR3 regions was done by immunoSEQ multiplex PCR with primers that anneal to V and J segments. A synthetic immune receptor repertoire was used to minimize amplification bias, and any residual bias was removed computationally once sequencing was done. Per the source publication's procedure: Custom Python scripts were used to quantify repertoire diversity as the Shannon entropy index. The unsorted, CD4+ and CD8+ repertoires were each analyzed separately, with the exception of combined analyses, where CD4+ and CD8+ sequences were merged in silico. Clonal expansion was defined as at least a 2-fold frequency increase after treatment relative to C1D1, with a pseudocount of 0.5 for undetected baseline clones. Singleton clones were defined as clones with 0 or 1 copy at C1D1, and non-singleton clones were defined as clones with 2 or more copies. Clones expanded in unsorted samples were annotated as CD4+, CD8+ or unknown by matching protein sequences in sorted samples from the same patient. Diversity changes from C1D1 to C4D1 were tested in paired samples using Wilcoxon tests. Not all clones reach the TCRdb copy of this immuneACCESS table, which keeps in-frame sequences only. Checked studies attribute under half of the gap to unresolved V genes and leave the rest unexplained. That table supplies the V and J calls and clone size; D and trimming were determined from the DNA. The sample contains 65,000 to 95,000 clones, roughly nine tenths of them found a single time. The ten largest account for approximately 22% of the sample.

The clonotype was recovered from a human donor with classical Hodgkin lymphoma. The sequencing used peripheral blood mononuclear cells (PBMCs), collected at baseline. The sequence joins TRBV27 to TRBJ1-5; a tentative D match to TRBD1 spans 5 bases. The DNA is as follows: TGTGCCAGCAGTCTCTCAACCAGGGGCAATCAGCCCCAGCATTTT. Its protein reads: CASSLSTRGNQPQHF.